This T cell receptor beta chain is from a study of T cell responses to AZD1222 COVID-19 vaccine. The study, taken as a whole, reports: Vaccine-related CD4 TCRs covered spike, predominating at 160-218 and 743-854. Spike-specific TCR breadth and depth both grew after two AZD1222 doses.

This clone was recorded once. The antigen remains undetermined. CDR1 DFQATT and CDR2 SNEGSKA come from the germline V gene (reference sequence). V gave up 3 bases and J gave up 1 base, with 4 bases separating them. CDR3 length: 11 amino acids. Clones were sequenced by immunoSEQ multiplex PCR, and TCRdb holds only the in-frame ones, with some missing. The table shows about 140,000 clones, with roughly 92% occurring only once. The V gene is TRBV20-1, the J gene TRBJ2-7, with D uncertain. This clonotype was sampled from an adult who received the AZD1222 COVID-19 vaccine. The starting material was peripheral blood, obtained 28 days after the second AZD1222 dose. CDR3 sequence reads: CSASPSYEQYF. CDR3 nucleotides: TGCAGTGCTAGCCCATCCTACGAGCAGTACTTC.